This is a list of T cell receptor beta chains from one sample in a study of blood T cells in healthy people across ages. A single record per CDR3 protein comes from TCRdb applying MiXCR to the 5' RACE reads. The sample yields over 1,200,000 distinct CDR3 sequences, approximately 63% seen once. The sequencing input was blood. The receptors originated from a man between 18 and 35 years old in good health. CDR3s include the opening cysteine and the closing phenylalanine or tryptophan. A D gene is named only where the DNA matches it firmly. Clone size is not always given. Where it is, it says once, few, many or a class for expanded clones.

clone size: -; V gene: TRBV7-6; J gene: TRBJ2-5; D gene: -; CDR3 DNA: TGTGCCAGCAGCTTTTTCTTGCGGACCCGGAGGGACCAAGAGACCCAGTACTTC; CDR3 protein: CASSFFLRTRRDQETQYF
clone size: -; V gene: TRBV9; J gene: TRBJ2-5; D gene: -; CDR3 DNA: TGTGCCAGCAGCACGCAGACCCTCCAAGAGACCCAGTACTTC; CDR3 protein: CASSTQTLQETQYF
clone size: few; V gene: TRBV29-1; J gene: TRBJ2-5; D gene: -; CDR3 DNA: TGCAGCGTTGATAATCCCCAGTACTTC; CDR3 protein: CSVDNPQYF
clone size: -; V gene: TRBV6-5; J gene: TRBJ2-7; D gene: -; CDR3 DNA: TGTGCCAGCATCCTCCGGCCGGGCCGCACCTACGAGCAGTACTTC; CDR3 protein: CASILRPGRTYEQYF
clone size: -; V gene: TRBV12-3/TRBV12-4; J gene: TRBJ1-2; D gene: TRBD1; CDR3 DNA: TGTGCCAGCAGTTTTCAACAGGGGGGGAGTGGCTACACCTTC; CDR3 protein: CASSFQQGGSGYTF
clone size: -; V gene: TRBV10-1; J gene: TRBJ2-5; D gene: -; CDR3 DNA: TGCGCCAGCAGTGACGGACATAGTAATCAGGAGACCCAGTACTTC; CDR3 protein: CASSDGHSNQETQYF
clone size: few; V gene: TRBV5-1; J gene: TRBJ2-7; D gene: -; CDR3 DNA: TGCGCCAGCAGCTTGGCTGCAGGGTACTCCTACGAGCAGTACTTC; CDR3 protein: CASSLAAGYSYEQYF
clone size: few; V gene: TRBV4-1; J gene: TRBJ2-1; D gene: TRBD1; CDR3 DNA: TGCGCCAGCAGCGAGGGGACAGGGGGCTCCCGGATGCATGAGCAGTTCTTC; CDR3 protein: CASSEGTGGSRMHEQFF
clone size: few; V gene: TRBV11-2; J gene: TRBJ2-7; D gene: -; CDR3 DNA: TGTGCCAGCAGCTTAGTTTATGGAGGGGAGATCCGGGGTTACGAGCAGTACTTC; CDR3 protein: CASSLVYGGEIRGYEQYF
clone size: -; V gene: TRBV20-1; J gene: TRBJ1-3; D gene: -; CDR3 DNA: TGCAGTGCTAGCAACAGGCTTTTAAACACCATATATTTT; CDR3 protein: CSASNRLLNTIYF
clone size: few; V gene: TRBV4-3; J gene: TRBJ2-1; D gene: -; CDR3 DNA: TGCGCCAGCAGCCAGTTGGGCAGTGCCCAGGGGCAGTTCTTC; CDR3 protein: CASSQLGSAQGQFF
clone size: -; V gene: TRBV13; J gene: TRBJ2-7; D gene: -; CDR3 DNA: TGTGCCAGCAGCCAGCTAGGACCCGGTGGGTACGAGCAGTACTTC; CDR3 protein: CASSQLGPGGYEQYF
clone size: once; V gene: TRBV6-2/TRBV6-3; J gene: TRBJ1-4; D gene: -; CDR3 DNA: TGTGCCAGCAGTGATCTTGGAACCGGCGAGGAAAAACTGTTTTTT; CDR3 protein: CASSDLGTGEEKLFF
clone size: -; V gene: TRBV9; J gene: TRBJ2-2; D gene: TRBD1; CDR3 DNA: TGTGCCAGCAGCGAATCCCGGACAGGGGTGGGCCCGAACACCGGGGAGCTGTTTTTT; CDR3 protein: CASSESRTGVGPNTGELFF
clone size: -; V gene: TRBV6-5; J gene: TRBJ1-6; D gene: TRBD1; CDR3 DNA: TGTGCCAGCAAAAGGACAGGGGTAAATTCACCCCTCCACTTT; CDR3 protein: CASKRTGVNSPLHF
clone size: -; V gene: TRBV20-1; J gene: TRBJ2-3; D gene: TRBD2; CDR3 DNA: TGCAGTGCTAGAGACCTACTAGCGGGGGCAGACACAGATACGCAGTATTTT; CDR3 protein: CSARDLLAGADTDTQYF
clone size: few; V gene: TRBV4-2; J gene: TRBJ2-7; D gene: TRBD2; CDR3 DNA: TGTGCCAGCAGCCAAGCCGCGGGAGTCCGAGACGAGCAGTACTTC; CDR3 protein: CASSQAAGVRDEQYF
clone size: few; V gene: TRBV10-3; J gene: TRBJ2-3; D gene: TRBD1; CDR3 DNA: TGTGCCATCAGTGAAGGGGGCGACGCCAGACCCACAGATACGCAGTATTTT; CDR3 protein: CAISEGGDARPTDTQYF
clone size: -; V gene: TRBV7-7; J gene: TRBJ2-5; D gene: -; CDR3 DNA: TGTGCTAGCAGCTCCTATGACAGCTTAAGGACCCAGTACTTC; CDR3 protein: CASSSYDSLRTQYF
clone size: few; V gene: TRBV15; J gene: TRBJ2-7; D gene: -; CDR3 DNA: TGTGCCACCAGCAGAGATCGGGGCGGAAACTCCTACGAGCAGTACTTC; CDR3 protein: CATSRDRGGNSYEQYF